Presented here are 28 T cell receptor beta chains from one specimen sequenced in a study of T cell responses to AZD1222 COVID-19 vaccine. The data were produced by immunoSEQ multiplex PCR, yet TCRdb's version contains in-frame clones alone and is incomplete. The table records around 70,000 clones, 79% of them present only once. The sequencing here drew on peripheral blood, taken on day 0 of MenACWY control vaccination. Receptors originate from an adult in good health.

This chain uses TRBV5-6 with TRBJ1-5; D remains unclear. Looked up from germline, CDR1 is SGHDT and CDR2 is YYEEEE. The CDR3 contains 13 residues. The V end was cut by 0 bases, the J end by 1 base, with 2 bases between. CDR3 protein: CASSLGSNQPQHF. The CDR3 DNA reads TGTGCCAGCAGCTTGGGCAGCAATCAGCCCCAGCATTTT.

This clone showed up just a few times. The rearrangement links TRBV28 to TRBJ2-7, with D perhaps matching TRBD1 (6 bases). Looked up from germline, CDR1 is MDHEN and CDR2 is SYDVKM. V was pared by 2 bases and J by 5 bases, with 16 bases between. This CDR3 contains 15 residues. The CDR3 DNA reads TGTGCCAGCAGTTTACCCCGGACAGCGACTAACGAGCAGTACTTC. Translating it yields CASSLPRTATNEQYF.

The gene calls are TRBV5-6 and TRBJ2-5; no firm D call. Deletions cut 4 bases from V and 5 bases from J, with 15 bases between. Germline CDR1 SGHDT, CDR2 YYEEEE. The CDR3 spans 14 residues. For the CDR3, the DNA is TGTGCCAGCAGCCTGGGTTTTCTTGGGGAGACCCAGTACTTC. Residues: CASSLGFLGETQYF.

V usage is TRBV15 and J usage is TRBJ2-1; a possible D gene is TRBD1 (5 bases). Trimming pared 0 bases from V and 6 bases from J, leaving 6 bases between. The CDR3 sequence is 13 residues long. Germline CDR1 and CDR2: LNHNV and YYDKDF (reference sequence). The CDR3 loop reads CATSRDRVNEQFF. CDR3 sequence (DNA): TGTGCCACCAGCAGAGACAGGGTCAATGAGCAGTTCTTC.

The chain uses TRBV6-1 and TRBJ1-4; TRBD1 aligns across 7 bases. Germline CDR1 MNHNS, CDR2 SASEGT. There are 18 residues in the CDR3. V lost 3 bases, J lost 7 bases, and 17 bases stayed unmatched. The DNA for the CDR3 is TGTGCCAGCAGTGATGACAGGGTGAATAACGATTATTTTGAAAAACTGTTTTTT. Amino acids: CASSDDRVNNDYFEKLFF.

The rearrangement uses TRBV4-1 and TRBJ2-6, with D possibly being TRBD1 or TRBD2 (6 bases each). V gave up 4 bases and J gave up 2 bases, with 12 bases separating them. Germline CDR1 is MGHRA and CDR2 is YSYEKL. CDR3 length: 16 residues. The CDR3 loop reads CASSPPGGAGANVLTF. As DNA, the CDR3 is TGCGCCAGCAGCCCACCCGGGGGCGCTGGGGCCAACGTCCTGACTTTC.

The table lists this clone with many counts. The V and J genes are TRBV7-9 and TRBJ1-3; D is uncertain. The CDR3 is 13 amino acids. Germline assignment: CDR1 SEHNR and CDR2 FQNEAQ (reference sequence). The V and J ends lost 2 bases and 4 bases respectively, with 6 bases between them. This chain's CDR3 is CASSLFIGNTIYF. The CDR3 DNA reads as TGTGCCAGCAGCTTATTTATCGGAAACACCATATATTTT.

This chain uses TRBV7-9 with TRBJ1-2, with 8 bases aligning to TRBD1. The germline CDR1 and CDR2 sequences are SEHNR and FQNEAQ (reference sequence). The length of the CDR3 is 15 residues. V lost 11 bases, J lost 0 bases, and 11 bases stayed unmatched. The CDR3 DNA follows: TGTGCCGTCCGGGACAGGACATTTACTAACTATGGCTACACCTTC. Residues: CAVRDRTFTNYGYTF.

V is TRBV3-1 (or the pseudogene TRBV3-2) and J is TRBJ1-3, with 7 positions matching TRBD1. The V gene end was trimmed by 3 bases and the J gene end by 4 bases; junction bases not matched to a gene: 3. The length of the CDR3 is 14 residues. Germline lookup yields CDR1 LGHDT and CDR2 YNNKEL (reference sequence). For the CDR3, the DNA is TGTGCCAGCAGCCATGACAGGGTGGGAAACACCATATATTTT. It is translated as CASSHDRVGNTIYF.

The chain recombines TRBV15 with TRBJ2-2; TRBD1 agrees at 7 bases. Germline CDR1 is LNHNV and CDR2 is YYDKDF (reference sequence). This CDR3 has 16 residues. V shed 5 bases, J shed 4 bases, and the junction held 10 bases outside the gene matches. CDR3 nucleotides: TGTGCCACCAGCGGGCTGACAGGGCGGGTCACCGGGGAGCTGTTTTTT. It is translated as CATSGLTGRVTGELFF.

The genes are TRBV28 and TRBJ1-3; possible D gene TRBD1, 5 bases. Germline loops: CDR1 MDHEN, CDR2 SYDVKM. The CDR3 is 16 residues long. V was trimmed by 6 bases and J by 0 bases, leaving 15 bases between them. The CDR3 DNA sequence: TGTGCCAGCAGCCCATGGGACGCCCACTCTGGAAACACCATATATTTT. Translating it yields CASSPWDAHSGNTIYF. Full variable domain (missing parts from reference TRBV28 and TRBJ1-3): DVKVTQSSRYLVKRTGEKVFLECVQDMDHENMFWYRQDPGLGLRLIYFSYDVKMKEKGDIPEGYSVSREKKERFSLILESASTNQTSMYLCASSPWDAHSGNTIYFGEGSWLTVV.

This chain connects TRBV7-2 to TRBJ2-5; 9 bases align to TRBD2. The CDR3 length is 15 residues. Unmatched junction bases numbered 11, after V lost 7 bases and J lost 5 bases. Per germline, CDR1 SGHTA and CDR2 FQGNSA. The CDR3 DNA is TGTGCCAGCACTCCGGGAGGCGGGAGGGGCGAGACCCAGTACTTC. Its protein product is CASTPGGGRGETQYF.

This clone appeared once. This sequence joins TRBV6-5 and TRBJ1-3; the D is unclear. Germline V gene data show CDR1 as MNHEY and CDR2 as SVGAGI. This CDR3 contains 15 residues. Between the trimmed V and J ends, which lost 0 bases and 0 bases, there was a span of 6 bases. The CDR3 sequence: CASSYSPGSGNTIYF. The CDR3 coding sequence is TGTGCCAGCAGTTACTCTCCCGGCTCTGGAAACACCATATATTTT.

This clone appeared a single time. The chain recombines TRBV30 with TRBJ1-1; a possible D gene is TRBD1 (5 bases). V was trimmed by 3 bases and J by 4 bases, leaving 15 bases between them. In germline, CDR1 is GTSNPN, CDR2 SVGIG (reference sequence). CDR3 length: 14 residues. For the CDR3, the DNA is TGTGCCTGGAGCGTTACCCCCAGGGCCACTGAAGCTTTCTTT. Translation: CAWSVTPRATEAFF. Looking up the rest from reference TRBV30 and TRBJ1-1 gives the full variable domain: SQTIHQWPATLVQPVGSPLSLECTVEGTSNPNLYWYRQAAGRGLQLLFYSVGIGQISSEVPQNLSASRPQDRQFILSSKKLLLSDSGFYLCAWSVTPRATEAFFGQGTRLTVV.

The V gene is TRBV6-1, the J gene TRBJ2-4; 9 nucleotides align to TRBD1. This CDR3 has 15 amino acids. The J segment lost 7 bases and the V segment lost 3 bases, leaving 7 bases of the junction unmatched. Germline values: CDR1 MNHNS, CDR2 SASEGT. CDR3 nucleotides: TGTGCCAGCAGTGATGAACAGGGGGCGAACAACATTCAGTACTTC. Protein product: CASSDEQGANNIQYF.

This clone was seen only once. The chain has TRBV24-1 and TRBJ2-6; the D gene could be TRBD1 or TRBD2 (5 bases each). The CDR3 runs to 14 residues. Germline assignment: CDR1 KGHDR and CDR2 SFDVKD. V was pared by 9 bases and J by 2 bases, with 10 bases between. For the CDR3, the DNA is TGTGCCACCGGGGGTGGGGCTGGGGCCAACGTCCTGACTTTC. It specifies CATGGGAGANVLTF.

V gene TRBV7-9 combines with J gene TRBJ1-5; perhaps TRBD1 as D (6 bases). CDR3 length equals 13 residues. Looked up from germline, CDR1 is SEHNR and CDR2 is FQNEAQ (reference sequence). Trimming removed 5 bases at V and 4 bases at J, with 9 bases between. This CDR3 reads CASSQGQNQPQHF. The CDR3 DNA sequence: TGTGCCAGCAGCCAAGGACAGAATCAGCCCCAGCATTTT.

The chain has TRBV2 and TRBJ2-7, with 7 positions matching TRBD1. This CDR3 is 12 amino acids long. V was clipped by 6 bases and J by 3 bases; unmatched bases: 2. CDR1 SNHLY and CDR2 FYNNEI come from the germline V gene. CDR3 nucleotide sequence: TGTGCCAGCAGAGGGGACAGCTACGAGCAGTACTTC. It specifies CASRGDSYEQYF.

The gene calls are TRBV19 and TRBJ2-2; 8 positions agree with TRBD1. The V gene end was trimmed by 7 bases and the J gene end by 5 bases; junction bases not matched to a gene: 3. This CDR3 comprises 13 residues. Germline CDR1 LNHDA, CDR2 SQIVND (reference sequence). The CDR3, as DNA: TGTGCCAGTACAGGGGGCTTGACCGGGGAGCTGTTTTTT. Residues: CASTGGLTGELFF.

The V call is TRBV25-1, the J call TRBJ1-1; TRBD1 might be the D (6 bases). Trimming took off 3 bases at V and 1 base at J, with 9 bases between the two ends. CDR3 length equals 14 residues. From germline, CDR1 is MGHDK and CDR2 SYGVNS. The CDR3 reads CASSDWGQNTEAFF. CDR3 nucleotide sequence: TGTGCCAGCAGTGATTGGGGGCAGAACACTGAAGCTTTCTTT.

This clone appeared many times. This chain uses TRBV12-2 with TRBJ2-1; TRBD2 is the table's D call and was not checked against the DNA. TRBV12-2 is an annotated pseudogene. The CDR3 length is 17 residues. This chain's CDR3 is CASRLEVPFSAWNEQFF. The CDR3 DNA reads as TGTGCAAGTCGCTTAGAGGTCCCCTTCAGCGCATGGAATGAGCAGTTCTTC.

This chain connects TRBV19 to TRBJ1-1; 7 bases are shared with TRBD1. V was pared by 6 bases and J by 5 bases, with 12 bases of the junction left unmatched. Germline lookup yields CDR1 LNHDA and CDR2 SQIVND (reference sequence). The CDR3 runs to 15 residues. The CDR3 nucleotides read TGTGCCAGTAGCCCGTCAGAGGGGGCGCAGACTGAAGCTTTCTTT. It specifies CASSPSEGAQTEAFF.

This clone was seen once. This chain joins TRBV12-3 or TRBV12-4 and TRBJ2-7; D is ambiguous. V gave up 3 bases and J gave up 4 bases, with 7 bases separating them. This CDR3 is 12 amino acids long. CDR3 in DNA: TGTGCCAGCAGTTTTCCCCAATACGAGCAGTACTTC. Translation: CASSFPQYEQYF.

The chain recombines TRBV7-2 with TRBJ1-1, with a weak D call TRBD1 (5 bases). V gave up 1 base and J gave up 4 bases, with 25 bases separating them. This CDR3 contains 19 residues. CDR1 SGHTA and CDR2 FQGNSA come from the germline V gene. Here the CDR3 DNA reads TGTGCCAGCAGCTTAGGGGAGGGGTTGGTCCCTCCTCCCTTCACTGAAGCTTTCTTT. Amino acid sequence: CASSLGEGLVPPPFTEAFF.

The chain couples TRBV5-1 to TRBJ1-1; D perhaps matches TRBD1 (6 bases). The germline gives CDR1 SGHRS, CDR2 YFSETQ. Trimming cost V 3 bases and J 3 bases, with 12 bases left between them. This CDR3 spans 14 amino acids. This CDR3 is CASSSRGGDTEAFF. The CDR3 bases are TGCGCCAGCAGCTCCAGGGGCGGGGACACTGAAGCTTTCTTT.

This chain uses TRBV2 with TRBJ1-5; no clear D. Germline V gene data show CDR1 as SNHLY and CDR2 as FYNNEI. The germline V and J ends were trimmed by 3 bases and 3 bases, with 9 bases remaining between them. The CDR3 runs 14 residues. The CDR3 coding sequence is TGTGCCAGCAGTGACAGGCGGACCAATCAGCCCCAGCATTTT. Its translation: CASSDRRTNQPQHF.

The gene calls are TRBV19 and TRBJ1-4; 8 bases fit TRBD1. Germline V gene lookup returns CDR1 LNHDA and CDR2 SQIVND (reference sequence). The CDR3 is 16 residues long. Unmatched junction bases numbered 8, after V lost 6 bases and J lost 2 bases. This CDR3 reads CASSKAGGTTNEKLFF. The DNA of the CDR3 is TGTGCCAGTAGCAAGGCAGGGGGCACCACTAATGAAAAACTGTTTTTT.

The CDR3 bases are TGTGCCAGCAGCTTACGACTGCAAGAGACCCAGTACTTC. It is translated as CASSLRLQETQYF. The rearrangement joins TRBV11-1 to TRBJ2-5, with D unclear. The CDR3 spans 13 residues. The V and J ends lost 2 bases and 2 bases respectively, with 6 bases between them. Germline V gene lookup returns CDR1 SGHAT and CDR2 FQDESV (reference sequence).